This TCR beta chain stems from a study of T cell repertoires in cytomegalovirus infection. As for the study in general: It was the public TCR beta signatures that indicated both CMV infection and matching HLA type.

Germline CDR1 is SGDLS and CDR2 is YYNGEE. Trimming shortened V by 5 bases and J by 0 bases, and 20 bases separated the two germline ends. This CDR3 has 17 amino acids. Regarding the study as a whole: HLA-C-restricted CMV-specific TCR beta clonotypes prevailed in the ex vivo response. Individuals carrying CMV plus the relevant HLA were identified by cumulative frequency of public TCR beta families.

With respect to this clonotype: Its specificity is not known.

TCRdb called the reads again in MiXCR, with one record for every CDR3 protein. The sample has roughly 200,000 distinct CDR3 sequences; 9.5% are singletons. Sequencing input: PBMCs. The TCR sequence derives from a human donor in good health (CMV status not recorded). Some clones in this sample may be carry-over from other donors' samples. This rearrangement joins TRBV9 to TRBJ1-2; D ambiguous. The CDR3 spells CASRQTEAPEANYGYTF. The CDR3 DNA reads TGTGCCAGCAGACAAACCGAGGCGCCAGAGGCTAACTATGGCTACACCTTC.